This TCR beta chain was profiled in a study of blood T cell repertoires in COVID-19. In the study overall: The United States, Italy and Spain supplied acute and convalescent COVID-19 samples.

The CDR3 sequence is 14 residues long. CDR1 and CDR2 (germline): SGDLS, YYNGEE. Germline trimming cut 10 bases from V and 1 base from J; bases unmatched to any gene: 6. As originally analysed: Reference gene primers were amplified, and this amplification served to estimate nucleated cell counts. Generated by immunoSEQ multiplex PCR, the TCRdb table keeps only in-frame clones and is missing some. For V, J and clone size, that table is used; D and trimming come from the DNA. The sample holds approximately 160,000 clones, more than 60% seen once. Sequencing was performed on peripheral blood. V gene TRBV9 combines with J gene TRBJ2-1; 9 bases are a match to TRBD2. The origin of this receptor is a man in his sixties or seventies with acute or convalescent COVID-19. The CDR3 nucleotides read TGTGCCTCAGCGGGGGGCAATTCCTACAATGAGCAGTTCTTC. It translates to CASAGGNSYNEQFF.